The next 19 T cell receptor beta chains were all read from a single sample in a study of blood T cell repertoires in COVID-19. Data came from immunoSEQ multiplex PCR; TCRdb stores just in-frame clones and leaves some out. The sample contains under 170,000 clones, about nine tenths of which appear only once. The source material was peripheral blood. These receptors came from a woman aged 55-70 years with active or convalescent COVID-19.

The genes are TRBV2 and TRBJ1-6; D is uncertain. This CDR3 comprises 12 residues. Trimming left V 9 bases short and J 7 bases short, with 10 bases between. CDR1 is SNHLY, CDR2 FYNNEI, per germline. CDR3 sequence (DNA): TGTGCCAGTGGTAGGAGGAATTCACCCCTCCACTTT. It encodes CASGRRNSPLHF.

The genes are TRBV5-1 and TRBJ2-1; 8 nucleotides agree with TRBD2. Germline trimming cut 0 bases from V and 7 bases from J; bases unmatched to any gene: 12. The CDR3 totals 17 residues. Germline lookup yields CDR1 SGHRS and CDR2 YFSETQ. CDR3 loop: CASSLGAGLELGNEQFF. DNA of the CDR3: TGCGCCAGCAGCTTGGGGGCGGGACTAGAATTGGGGAATGAGCAGTTCTTC. Combining the CDR3 with reference TRBV5-1 and TRBJ2-1 gives the whole variable domain KAGVTQTPRYLIKTRGQQVTLSCSPISGHRSVSWYQQTPGQGLQFLFEYFSETQRNKGNFPGRFSGRQFSNSRSEMNVSTLELGDSALYLCASSLGAGLELGNEQFFGPGTRLTVL.

The chain carries TRBV19 and TRBJ1-5; 8 bases map to TRBD1. The CDR3 runs 18 residues. CDR1 LNHDA and CDR2 SQIVND come from the germline V gene (reference sequence). Trimming at V came to 8 bases and at J to 5 bases, leaving 20 bases not matched to a gene. DNA of the CDR3: TGTGCCAGTGGGGGACAGGCCAAGGGTCCCGTCGGGGATCAGCCCCAGCATTTT. Translating it yields CASGGQAKGPVGDQPQHF.

This chain links TRBV6-2 or TRBV6-3 with TRBJ1-2; the D gene is possibly TRBD1 (5 bases). Trimming took off 2 bases at V and 6 bases at J, with 7 bases between the two ends. Per the germline V gene, CDR1 is MNHEY and CDR2 is SVGEGT. The CDR3 is made up of 12 amino acids. The CDR3 sequence is CASSYRGNGYTF. CDR3 sequence (DNA): TGTGCCAGCAGTTACCGGGGGAATGGCTACACCTTC.

The chain combines TRBV13 with TRBJ1-5, with D possibly being TRBD1 (5 bases). CDR3 length: 14 residues. Deletions cut 0 bases from V and 3 bases from J, with 6 bases between. Germline V gene lookup returns CDR1 PRHDT and CDR2 FYEKMQ (reference sequence). The CDR3 sequence: CASSLGQDNQPQHF. The CDR3 nucleotides read TGTGCCAGCAGCTTAGGACAGGACAATCAGCCCCAGCATTTT. Using reference TRBV13 and TRBJ1-5 for the parts outside the CDR3, the full variable domain is AAGVIQSPRHLIKEKRETATLKCYPIPRHDTVYWYQQGPGQDPQFLISFYEKMQSDKGSIPDRFSAQQFSDYHSELNMSSLELGDSALYFCASSLGQDNQPQHFGDGTRLSIL.

CDR3 DNA: TGTGCCAGCAGGATTGGTTATCGGGGGGCTGAAGATACGCAGTATTTT. Translation: CASRIGYRGAEDTQYF. The chain is built from TRBV6-6 and TRBJ2-3; a weak D match, TRBD2 (7 bases). Germline V gives CDR1 MNHNY, CDR2 SVGAGI (reference sequence). Trimming left V 6 bases short and J 5 bases short, with 21 bases between. CDR3 length: 16 amino acids.

This clone was found a few times. This chain connects TRBV6-5 to TRBJ2-7; a possible D gene is TRBD1 (5 bases). This CDR3 contains 15 residues. The V end was cut by 1 base, the J end by 0 bases, with 10 bases between. Germline CDR1 and CDR2: MNHEY and SVGAGI. CDR3: CASSYYLGDSYEQYF. CDR3 sequence (DNA): TGTGCCAGCAGTTACTACTTAGGGGACTCCTACGAGCAGTACTTC.

CDR3 coding DNA: TGTGCCATCACCCAGACTCAGGGTGGAAATGAGCAGTTCTTC. Protein product: CAITQTQGGNEQFF. V gene TRBV10-3 combines with J gene TRBJ2-1; the D gene is possibly TRBD1 (5 bases). CDR1 ENHRY and CDR2 SYGVKD come from the germline V gene. This CDR3 has 14 amino acids. V lost 7 bases, J lost 7 bases, and 17 bases lay in between.

This chain uses TRBV4-1 with TRBJ1-5, with D perhaps TRBD1 (6 bases). CDR1 and CDR2 (germline): MGHRA, YSYEKL. The V end was cut by 2 bases, the J end by 0 bases, with 14 bases between. The length of the CDR3 is 17 residues. The CDR3 DNA reads TGCGCCAGCAGCCAAAGGGGGGGAACAGATAGCAATCAGCCCCAGCATTTT. Translated, it gives CASSQRGGTDSNQPQHF.

CDR3: CASSVAIFGELFF. CDR3 nucleotides: TGTGCCAGCAGCGTAGCTATTTTCGGGGAGCTGTTTTTT. The chain uses TRBV9 and TRBJ2-2; D call uncertain. Trimming pared 0 bases from V and 7 bases from J, leaving 7 bases between. The germline gives CDR1 SGDLS, CDR2 YYNGEE. This CDR3 is 13 amino acids long.

This clone was recorded at least ten times. The V and J genes are TRBV30 and TRBJ1-6; D not resolved. The CDR3 has 13 amino acids. The germline V and J ends were trimmed by 8 bases and 6 bases, with 14 bases remaining between them. The germline CDR1 and CDR2 sequences are GTSNPN and SVGIG (reference sequence). Here the CDR3 DNA reads TGTGCCGAGATGTGGGAGGCTAATTCACCCCTCCACTTT. Protein product: CAEMWEANSPLHF.

The rearrangement links TRBV28 to TRBJ1-2, with TRBD1 matching 7 bases. The V segment lost 6 bases and the J segment 2 bases; nucleotides outside the gene matches: 9. This CDR3 region has 15 residues. The germline V gene has CDR1 MDHEN and CDR2 SYDVKM. In DNA, the CDR3 is TGTGCCAGCAGCCGGGCTGGACAGGTCAACTATGGCTACACCTTC. It encodes CASSRAGQVNYGYTF.

Regarding this clone: The CDR3 does not end in the conserved phenylalanine or tryptophan, so this is likely a read error. The DNA is left out, because the CDR3 cannot be placed on it with certainty; the CDR3 is given as TCRdb lists it. The V call is TRBV6-6, the J call TRBJ1-1; TRBD1, the table's D call, was not compared with the DNA. With termini counted, the CDR3 has 12 amino acids. Looked up from germline, CDR1 is MNHNY and CDR2 is SVGAGI (reference sequence). This CDR3 is CASSDATGPGGY.

The rearrangement joins TRBV2 to TRBJ1-5; 10 bases fit TRBD1. The germline gives CDR1 SNHLY, CDR2 FYNNEI. J gave up 3 bases and V 5 bases, and 4 bases lay outside the gene matches. The CDR3 contains 15 residues. Written as DNA, the CDR3 is TGTGCCAGCAGTAAGGACAGGGGGGCCAATCAGCCCCAGCATTTT. Protein product: CASSKDRGANQPQHF.

The chain combines TRBV30 with TRBJ1-1; D is undetermined. V lost 2 bases to trimming and J lost 10 bases, with 11 bases between them. This CDR3 contains 11 residues. CDR1 and CDR2 from the germline V gene are GTSNPN and SVGIG (reference sequence). CDR3 amino acids: CAWSWEATAFF. CDR3 bases: TGTGCCTGGAGTTGGGAGGCCACAGCTTTCTTT.

V and J are TRBV7-8 and TRBJ1-1; 7 nucleotides align to TRBD1. Per germline, CDR1 SGHVS and CDR2 FQNEAQ. This CDR3 contains 14 residues. J lost 7 bases, V lost 1 base, and 6 bases had no gene match. The CDR3 is CASSLGPPGGEAFF. CDR3 DNA: TGTGCCAGCAGCTTAGGACCCCCAGGGGGTGAAGCTTTCTTT.

This chain links TRBV6-6 with TRBJ1-2; TRBD1 matches 11 bases. CDR3 length equals 18 residues. The V gene's germline CDR1 is MNHNY and CDR2 SVGAGI (reference sequence). Trimming at V came to 5 bases and at J to 6 bases, leaving 17 bases not matched to a gene. The CDR3 bases are TGTGCCAGCAGTCAAAACCCTGGACAGGGGGCTGTAAAGGATGGCTACACCTTC. It yields the protein CASSQNPGQGAVKDGYTF.

The chain links TRBV5-5 to TRBJ1-2; the D is unclear. The CDR3 contains 15 residues. Germline loops: CDR1 SGHKS, CDR2 YYEKEE (reference sequence). Trimming removed 6 bases from V and 0 bases from J, with 15 bases in between. CDR3 in DNA: TGTGCCAGCACCGCTTGGCGGTATCCTAACTATGGCTACACCTTC. This translates into CASTAWRYPNYGYTF.

The chain is built from TRBV5-1 and TRBJ1-2; TRBD1 aligns across 7 bases. Germline values: CDR1 SGHRS, CDR2 YFSETQ. Trimming took 0 bases from V and 7 from J; bases not matched to a gene: 6. The CDR3 is 14 residues long. The CDR3 protein is CASSLARDSGGYTF. In nucleotides, the CDR3 is TGCGCCAGCAGCTTGGCCAGGGACAGCGGTGGCTACACCTTC.